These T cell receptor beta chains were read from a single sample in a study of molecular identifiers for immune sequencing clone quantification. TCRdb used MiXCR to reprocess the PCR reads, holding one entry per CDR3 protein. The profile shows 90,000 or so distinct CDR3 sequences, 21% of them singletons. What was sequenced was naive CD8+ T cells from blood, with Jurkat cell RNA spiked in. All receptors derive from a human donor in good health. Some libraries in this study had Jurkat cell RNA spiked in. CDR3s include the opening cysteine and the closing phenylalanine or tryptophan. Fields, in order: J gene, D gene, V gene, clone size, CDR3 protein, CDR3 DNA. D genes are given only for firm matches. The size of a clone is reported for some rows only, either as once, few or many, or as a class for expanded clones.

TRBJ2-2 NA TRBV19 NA CASIRNTGELFF TGTGCCTCGATCCGGAACACCGGGGAGCTGTTTTTT
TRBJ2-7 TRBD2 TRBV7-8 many CASSGYSGTSGGQAYEQYF TGTGCCAGCAGCGGCTACTCCGGGACTAGCGGGGGCCAAGCCTACGAGCAGTACTTC
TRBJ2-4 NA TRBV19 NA CAGKRDELAKNIQYF TGTGCCGGCAAAAGGGACGAACTAGCCAAAAACATTCAGTACTTC
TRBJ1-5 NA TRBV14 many CASSQYSNQPQHF TGTGCCAGCAGCCAGTATAGCAATCAGCCCCAGCATTTT
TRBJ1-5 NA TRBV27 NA CASSFLTGRNNQPQHF TGTGCCAGCAGTTTTTTAACAGGGAGGAACAATCAGCCCCAGCATTTT
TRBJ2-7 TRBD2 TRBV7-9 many CASSPGLAGDYEQYF TGTGCCAGCAGCCCGGGACTAGCGGGCGACTACGAGCAGTACTTC
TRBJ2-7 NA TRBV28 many CASSFAGYREQYF TGTGCCAGCAGTTTTGCGGGATATCGCGAGCAGTACTTC
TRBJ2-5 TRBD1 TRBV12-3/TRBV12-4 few CASSLALLWSRTGQETQYF TGTGCCAGCAGTTTAGCCCTATTGTGGTCGAGGACAGGCCAAGAGACCCAGTACTTC
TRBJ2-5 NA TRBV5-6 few CASSGPNSQETQYF TGTGCCAGCAGCGGCCCCAACTCCCAAGAGACCCAGTACTTC
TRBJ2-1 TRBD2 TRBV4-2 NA CASGQGGTSSYNEQFF TGTGCCAGCGGCCAAGGTGGGACTAGCTCCTACAATGAGCAGTTCTTC
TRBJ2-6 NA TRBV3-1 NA CASSQVRTISYSGANVLTF TGTGCCAGCAGCCAAGTTCGGACGATCTCCTACTCTGGGGCCAACGTCCTGACTTTC
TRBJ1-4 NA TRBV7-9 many CASSPWTLGNEKLFF TGTGCCAGCAGCCCCTGGACCCTGGGGAATGAAAAACTGTTTTTT
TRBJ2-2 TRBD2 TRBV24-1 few CATSEAGVTGELFF TGTGCCACCAGTGAGGCGGGAGTGACCGGGGAGCTGTTTTTT
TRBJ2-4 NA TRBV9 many CASSVGYSGPAKNIQYF TGTGCCAGCAGCGTTGGTTATAGCGGTCCGGCCAAAAACATTCAGTACTTC
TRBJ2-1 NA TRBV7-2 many CASSLDVSYNEQFF TGTGCCAGCAGCTTAGACGTATCCTACAATGAGCAGTTCTTC
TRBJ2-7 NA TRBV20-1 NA CSAGGFVPYEQYF TGCAGTGCCGGGGGCTTTGTACCCTACGAGCAGTACTTC
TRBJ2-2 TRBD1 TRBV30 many CAWSVGQGNTGELFF TGTGCCTGGAGTGTTGGACAGGGGAACACCGGGGAGCTGTTTTTT
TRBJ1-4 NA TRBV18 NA CASSPMDVINEKLFF TGTGCCAGCTCACCAATGGACGTAATCAATGAAAAACTGTTTTTT
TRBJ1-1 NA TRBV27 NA CASTPRGRNTEAFF TGTGCCAGCACCCCGCGCGGGAGGAACACTGAAGCTTTCTTT
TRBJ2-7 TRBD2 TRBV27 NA CASSSTGGMYEQYF TGTGCCAGCAGCTCAACGGGAGGGATGTACGAGCAGTACTTC
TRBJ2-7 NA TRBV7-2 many CASSLGTVSYEQYF TGTGCCAGCAGTCTTGGGACTGTCTCCTACGAGCAGTACTTC
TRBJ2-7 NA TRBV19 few CASKFSGGEQYF TGTGCCAGTAAGTTCTCCGGGGGCGAGCAGTACTTC
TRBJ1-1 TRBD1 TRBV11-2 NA CASSPWTGGTDTEAFF TGTGCCAGCAGCCCGTGGACAGGGGGCACGGACACTGAAGCTTTCTTT
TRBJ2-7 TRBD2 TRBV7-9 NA CASSLAGGSYERYF TGTGCCAGCAGCCTAGCGGGGGGATCCTACGAGCGGTACTTC
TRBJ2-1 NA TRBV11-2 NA CASSPSHEQFF TGTGCCAGCAGCCCCTCGCATGAGCAGTTCTTC
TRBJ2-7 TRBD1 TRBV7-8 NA CASSFGQGWDF TGTGCCAGCAGCTTCGGACAGGGATGGGACTTC
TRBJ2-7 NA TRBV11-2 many CASSLDLRRAGLREQYF TGTGCCAGCAGCTTAGATCTTCGCCGGGCCGGCCTACGCGAGCAGTACTTC
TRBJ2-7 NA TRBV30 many CAWSLGYEQYF TGTGCCTGGAGCCTTGGATACGAGCAGTACTTC